The source of this T cell receptor beta chain is a study of T-cell memory formation after mild COVID-19 (dated by TCRdb to the early 2020s). For context, the study as a whole: TCR sequence clusters from the two donors were found to be largely donor specific. In two donors, T-cell clones that expanded and contracted after mild COVID-19 were followed by sequencing TCRalpha and TCRbeta repertoires longitudinally. Two young, previously healthy adult volunteers made up the cohort, one male and one female. General conclusions and limits of the study: Some responding clones were detected in pre-infection memory, suggesting pre-existing cross-reactive memory T cells joined the SARS-CoV-2 response. The second-wave clones that peaked on day 37 were not confirmed to be SARS-CoV-2 specific. The study included only a couple of mild cases, and larger cohorts that include severe cases with pre-infection samples were judged to be necessary. Contracting CD4+ clones turned up mainly in the CM and EM memory subsets, whereas EMRA was where CD8+ clones were enriched. Balanced CD4/CD8 phenotypes were observed for clones contracting from day 15 to 85, whereas a bias towards CD4+ was observed for a second wave of clones expanding from day 15 to 37.

Sequencing was carried out with an Illumina NovaSeq 6000. Using 5'RACE with constant-segment primers, TCRalpha and TCRbeta cDNA libraries were constructed, with sample barcodes and unique molecular identifiers added in the process. RNA was extracted from every sample with Trizol reagent. Amplification of the libraries took two PCR steps, and the second step added a second sample barcode plus Illumina TruSeq adapters. Sequencing of libraries was performed on an Illumina NovaSeq with 2 x 150 bp paired-end reads. The paper's data handling went like this. The reads were demultiplexed and collapsed into UMI-guided consensus sequences using migec v1.2.7. With mixcr v2.1.11, UMI consensuses were aligned to TRA and TRB V and J templates and assembled into clonotypes. A clonotype was counted as expanded or contracted only if both edgeR and NoisET called the change significant, with noise models trained on biological replicates. For edgeR calls, the cutoffs were a false discovery rate-adjusted p below 0.01 and a log2 fold-change threshold of 1. PCA with hierarchical clustering of max-normalized trajectories of the 1000 most abundant clonotypes was used as exploratory dynamics analysis. The CD4 or CD8 phenotype of responding clones was assigned using the separately sequenced CD4+ and CD8+ repertoires. In-frame beta chains were kept once TCRdb had trimmed the public reads at Q25 with fastp and called clones with MiXCR. Rows with a matching CDR3 protein are joined into one entry that keeps the most common DNA and genes. The authors' filters were not applied to this entry. The sample table records 350,000 to 500,000 distinct CDR3 sequences; roughly 18% of these occur just once. The biggest ten clones account for roughly 21% of the sample.

Ficoll-Paque density gradient centrifugation was the method used to isolate PBMCs. This clonotype was counted between two and nine times. No cognate antigen has been identified for it. The input lacks base qualities; no much larger clone sits a single base away. CDR1 and CDR2 (SEHNR, FQNEAQ) derive from the germline V gene (reference sequence). Deletion took 2 bases off V and 3 bases off J, with a span of 10 bases between the germline ends. The cysteine opens and the phenylalanine closes a CDR3 of 14 amino acids. Just CDR3 DNA is preserved here, 42 bases in frame from base 1. The chain uses TRBV7-9 and TRBJ1-2, with the D gene too uncertain to name. This clonotype was obtained from a man aged 18 to 35 who had mild COVID-19 (a few samples of this study predate the infection). The sample titles of this study are shuffled in the database, so cell type and time point are left out; the donor was told from shared clones. Sequences were obtained from PBMCs or a T cell subset sorted from them (not recorded which). The CDR3 reads as follows: CASSLMSVDYGYTF. In nucleotides, the sequence is TGTGCCAGCAGCTTAATGTCCGTGGACTATGGCTACACCTTC.